This T cell receptor (beta chain) was captured in a study of Ad26.COV2.S vaccination and SARS-CoV-2 variants. Findings of the study overall: The study found similar non-spike TCR breadth in vaccine and placebo recipients.

The method was immunoSEQ multiplex PCR; TCRdb's version includes in-frame clones alone and lacks a portion of them. The table has about 680,000 clones, more than 80% seen once. About this clone: Its antigen is not identified.

The CDR3 spans 18 residues. In germline, CDR1 is KGHSH, CDR2 LQKENI. The V end lost 2 bases, the J end lost 1 base, and 20 bases lay between the germline ends. Indicated treatment: around 19 received Ad26.COV2.S at low or high dose, single or two shots; about 5 received placebo; per-sample allocation not given. Following the first vaccine or placebo injection, samples were taken on day 63. This receptor was obtained from a person aged 18-60 years who received the Ad26.COV2.S COVID-19 vaccine or a placebo. The source material was peripheral blood, sampled in a trial of Ad26.COV2.S vaccine versus placebo. V is TRBV18 and J is TRBJ2-5; possible D gene TRBD2, 6 bases. Written as DNA, the CDR3 is TGTGCCAGCTCACCAAACCCCTCGGGAGCCATTTTCCAAGAGACCCAGTACTTC. Translated, it gives CASSPNPSGAIFQETQYF.